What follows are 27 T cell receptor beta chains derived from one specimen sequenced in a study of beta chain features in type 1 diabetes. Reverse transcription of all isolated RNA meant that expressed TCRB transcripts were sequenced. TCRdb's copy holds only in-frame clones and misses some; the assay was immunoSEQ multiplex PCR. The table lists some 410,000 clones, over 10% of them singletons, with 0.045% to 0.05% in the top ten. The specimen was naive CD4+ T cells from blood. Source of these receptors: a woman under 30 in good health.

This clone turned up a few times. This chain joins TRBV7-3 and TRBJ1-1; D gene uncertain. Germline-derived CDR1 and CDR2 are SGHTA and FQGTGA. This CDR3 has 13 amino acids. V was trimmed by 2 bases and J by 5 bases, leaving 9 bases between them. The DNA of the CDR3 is TGTGCCAGCAGCTTACAAGTCGGGACTGAAGCTTTCTTT. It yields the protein CASSLQVGTEAFF.

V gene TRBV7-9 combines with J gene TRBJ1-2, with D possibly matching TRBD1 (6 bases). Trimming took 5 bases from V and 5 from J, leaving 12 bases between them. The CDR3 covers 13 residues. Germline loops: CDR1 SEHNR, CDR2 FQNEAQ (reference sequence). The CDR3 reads CASSPTTGYGYTF. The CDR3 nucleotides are TGTGCCAGCAGCCCCACGACAGGTTATGGCTACACCTTC. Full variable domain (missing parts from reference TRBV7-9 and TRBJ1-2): DTGVSQNPRHKITKRGQNVTFRCDPISEHNRLYWYRQTLGQGPEFLTYFQNEAQLEKSRLLSDRFSAERPKGSFSTLEIQRTEQGDSAMYLCASSPTTGYGYTFGSGTRLTVV.

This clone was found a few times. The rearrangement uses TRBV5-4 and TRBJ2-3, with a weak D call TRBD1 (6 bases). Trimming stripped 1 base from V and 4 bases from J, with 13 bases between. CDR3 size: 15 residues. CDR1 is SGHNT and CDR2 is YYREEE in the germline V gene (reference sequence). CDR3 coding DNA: TGTGCCAGCAGCTTGCCGTGGGGGCGATCAGATACGCAGTATTTT. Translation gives CASSLPWGRSDTQYF.

CDR3 DNA sequence: TGTGCCAGCAGCTCCAACAGGGCGGCGGAAAAACTGTTTTTT. The encoded protein is CASSSNRAAEKLFF. The chain employs TRBV5-4 and TRBJ1-4; D perhaps matches TRBD1 (6 bases). The CDR3 runs to 14 residues. Germline V gene data show CDR1 as SGHNT and CDR2 as YYREEE (reference sequence). Trimming shortened V by 3 bases and J by 8 bases, and 14 bases separated the two germline ends.

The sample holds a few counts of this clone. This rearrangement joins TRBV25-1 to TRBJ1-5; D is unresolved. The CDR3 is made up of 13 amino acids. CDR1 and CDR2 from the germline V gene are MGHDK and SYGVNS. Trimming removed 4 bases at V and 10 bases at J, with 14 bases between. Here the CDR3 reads CASSVRRRRPQHF. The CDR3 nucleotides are TGTGCCAGCAGTGTCAGGAGGCGGAGACCCCAGCATTTT.

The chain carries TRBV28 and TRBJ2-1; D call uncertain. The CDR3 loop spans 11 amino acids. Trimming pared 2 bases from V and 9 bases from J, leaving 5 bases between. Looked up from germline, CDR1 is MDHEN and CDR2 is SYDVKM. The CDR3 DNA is TGTGCCAGCAGTTTAGGTACTGAGCAGTTCTTC. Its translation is CASSLGTEQFF.

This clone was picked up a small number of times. The CDR3 region is CSLRHNQADTQYF. CDR3 coding DNA: TGCAGCCTCCGTCACAATCAGGCAGATACGCAGTATTTT. The V gene is TRBV29-1, the J gene TRBJ2-3; D not resolved. This CDR3 contains 13 residues. The germline gives CDR1 SQVTM, CDR2 ANQGSEA. Trimming cost V 8 bases and J 4 bases, with 16 bases left between them.

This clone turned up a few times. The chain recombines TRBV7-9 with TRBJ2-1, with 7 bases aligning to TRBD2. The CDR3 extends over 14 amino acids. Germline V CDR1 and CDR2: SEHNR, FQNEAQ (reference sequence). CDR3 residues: CVIGSGTKYNEQFF. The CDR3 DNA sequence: TGTGTTATAGGGTCCGGGACTAAGTACAATGAGCAGTTCTTC.

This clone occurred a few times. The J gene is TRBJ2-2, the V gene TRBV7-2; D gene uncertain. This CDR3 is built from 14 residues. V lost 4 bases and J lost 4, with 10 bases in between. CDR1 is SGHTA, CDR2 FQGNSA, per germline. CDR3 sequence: CASSSPPGTGELFF. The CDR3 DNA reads TGTGCCAGCAGCTCCCCCCCAGGCACCGGGGAGCTGTTTTTT.

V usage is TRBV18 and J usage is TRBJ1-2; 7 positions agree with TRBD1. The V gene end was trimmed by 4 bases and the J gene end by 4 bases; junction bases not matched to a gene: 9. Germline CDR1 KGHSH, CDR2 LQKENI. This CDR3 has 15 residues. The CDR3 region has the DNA TGTGCCAGCTCACTAACCCGGGACAGCATCTATGGCTACACCTTC. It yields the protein CASSLTRDSIYGYTF.

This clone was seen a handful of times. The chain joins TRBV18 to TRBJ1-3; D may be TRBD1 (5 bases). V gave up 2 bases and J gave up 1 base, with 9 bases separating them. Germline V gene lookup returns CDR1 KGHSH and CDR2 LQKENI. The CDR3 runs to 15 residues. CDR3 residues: CASSPAGRSGNTIYF. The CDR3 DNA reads TGTGCCAGCTCACCAGCAGGGAGGTCTGGAAACACCATATATTTT. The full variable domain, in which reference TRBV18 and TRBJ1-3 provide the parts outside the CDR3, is NAGVMQNPRHLVRRRGQEARLRCSPMKGHSHVYWYRQLPEEGLKFMVYLQKENIIDESGMPKERFSAEFPKEGPSILRIQQVVRGDSAAYFCASSPAGRSGNTIYFGEGSWLTVV.

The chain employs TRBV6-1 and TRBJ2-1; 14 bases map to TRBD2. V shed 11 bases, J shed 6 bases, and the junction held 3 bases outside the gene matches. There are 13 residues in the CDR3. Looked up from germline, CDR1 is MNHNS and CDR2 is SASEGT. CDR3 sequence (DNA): TGTGCCTACGGGACTAGCGGGGGCAATGAGCAGTTCTTC. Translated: CAYGTSGGNEQFF.

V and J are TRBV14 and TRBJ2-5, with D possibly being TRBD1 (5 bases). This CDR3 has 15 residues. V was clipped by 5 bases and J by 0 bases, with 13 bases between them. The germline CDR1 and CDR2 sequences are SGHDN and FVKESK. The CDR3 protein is CASSYNPGYQETQYF. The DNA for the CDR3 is TGTGCCAGCAGCTATAACCCAGGGTACCAAGAGACCCAGTACTTC.

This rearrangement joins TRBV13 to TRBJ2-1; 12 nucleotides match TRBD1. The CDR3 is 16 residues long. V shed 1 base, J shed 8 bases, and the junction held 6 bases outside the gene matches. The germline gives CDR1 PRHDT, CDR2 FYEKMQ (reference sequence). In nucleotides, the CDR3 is TGTGCCAGCAGCTTAGAAGGGACAGGGGGCGGGGATGAGCAGTTCTTC. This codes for CASSLEGTGGGDEQFF.

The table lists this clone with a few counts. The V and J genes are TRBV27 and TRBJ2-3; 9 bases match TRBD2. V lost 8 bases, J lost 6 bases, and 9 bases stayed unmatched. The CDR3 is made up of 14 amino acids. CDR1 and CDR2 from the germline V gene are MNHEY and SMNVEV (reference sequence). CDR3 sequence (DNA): TGTGCCAGCCGGCGACTAGCGGCGTGGGATACGCAGTATTTT. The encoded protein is CASRRLAAWDTQYF.

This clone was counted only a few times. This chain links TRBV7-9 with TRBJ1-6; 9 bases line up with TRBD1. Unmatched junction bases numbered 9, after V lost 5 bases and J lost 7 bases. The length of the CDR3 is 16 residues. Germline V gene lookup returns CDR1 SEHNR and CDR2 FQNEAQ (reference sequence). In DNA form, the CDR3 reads TGTGCCAGCAGCCCTCGGACAGGGGCCTTCAATTCACCCCTCCACTTT. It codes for CASSPRTGAFNSPLHF.

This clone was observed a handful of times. Here the CDR3 DNA reads TGTGCCAGCTCACCGGACAGGGCGGACACCGGGGAGCTGTTTTTT. As protein: CASSPDRADTGELFF. The rearrangement links TRBV18 to TRBJ2-2; 8 bases match TRBD1. Germline lookup yields CDR1 KGHSH and CDR2 LQKENI. The length of the CDR3 is 15 residues. V shed 3 bases, J shed 3 bases, and the junction held 3 bases outside the gene matches.

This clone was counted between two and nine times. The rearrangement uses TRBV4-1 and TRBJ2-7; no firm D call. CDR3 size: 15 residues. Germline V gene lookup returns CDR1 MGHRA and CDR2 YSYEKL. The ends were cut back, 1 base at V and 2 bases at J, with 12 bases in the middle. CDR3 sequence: CASSQAFYGTYEQYV. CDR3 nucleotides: TGCGCCAGCAGCCAAGCCTTTTACGGTACCTACGAGCAGTACGTC.

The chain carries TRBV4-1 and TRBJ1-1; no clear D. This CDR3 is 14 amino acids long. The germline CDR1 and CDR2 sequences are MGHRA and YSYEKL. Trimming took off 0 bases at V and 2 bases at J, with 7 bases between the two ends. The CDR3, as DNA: TGCGCCAGCAGCCAAGATTACGTTAACACTGAAGCTTTCTTT. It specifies CASSQDYVNTEAFF.

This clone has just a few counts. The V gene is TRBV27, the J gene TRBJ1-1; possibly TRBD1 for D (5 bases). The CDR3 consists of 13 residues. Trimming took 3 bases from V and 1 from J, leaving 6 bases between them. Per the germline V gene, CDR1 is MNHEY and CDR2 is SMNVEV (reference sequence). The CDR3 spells CASSFGANTEAFF. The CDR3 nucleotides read TGTGCCAGCAGTTTTGGGGCGAACACTGAAGCTTTCTTT.

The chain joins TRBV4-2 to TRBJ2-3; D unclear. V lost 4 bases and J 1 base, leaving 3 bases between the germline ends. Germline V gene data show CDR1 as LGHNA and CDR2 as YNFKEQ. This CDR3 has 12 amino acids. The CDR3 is CASSPRTDTQYF. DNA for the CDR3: TGTGCCAGCAGCCCCCGCACAGATACGCAGTATTTT.

CDR3 DNA: TGTGCCAGCAATTTGAGGTGGGGTTATGGCTACACCTTC. Translating gives CASNLRWGYGYTF. This rearrangement joins TRBV6-1 to TRBJ1-2; no definite D call. The CDR3 has 13 residues. Germline V gives CDR1 MNHNS, CDR2 SASEGT. The germline V and J ends were trimmed by 7 bases and 5 bases, with 14 bases remaining between them.

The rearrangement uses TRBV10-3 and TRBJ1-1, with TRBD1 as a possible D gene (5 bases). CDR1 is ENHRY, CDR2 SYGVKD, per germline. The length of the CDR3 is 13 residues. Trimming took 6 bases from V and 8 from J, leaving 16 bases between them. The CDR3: CAISSSRGPEAFF. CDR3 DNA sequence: TGTGCCATCAGCTCCTCCCGGGGCCCGGAAGCTTTCTTT.

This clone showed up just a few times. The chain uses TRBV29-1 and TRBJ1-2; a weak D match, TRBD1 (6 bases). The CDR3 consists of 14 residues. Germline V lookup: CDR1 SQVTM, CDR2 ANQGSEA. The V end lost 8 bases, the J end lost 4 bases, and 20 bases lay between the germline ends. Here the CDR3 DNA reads TGCAGCACACTCTCGAGGGGGTCCGCCTATGGCTACACCTTC. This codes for CSTLSRGSAYGYTF. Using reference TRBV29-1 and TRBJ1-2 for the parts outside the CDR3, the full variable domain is SAVISQKPSRDICQRGTSLTIQCQVDSQVTMMFWYRQQPGQSLTLIATANQGSEATYESGFVIDKFPISRPNLTFSTLTVSNMSPEDSSIYLCSTLSRGSAYGYTFGSGTRLTVV.

CDR3 region: CASSLRQGADSPLHF. CDR3 bases: TGCGCCAGCAGCCTCAGACAGGGGGCCGATTCACCCCTCCACTTT. The V call is TRBV4-3, the J call TRBJ1-6; the match to TRBD1 covers 10 bases. Germline assignment: CDR1 LGHNA and CDR2 YSLEER. The CDR3 loop spans 15 amino acids. J lost 8 bases, V lost 4 bases, and 5 bases had no gene match.

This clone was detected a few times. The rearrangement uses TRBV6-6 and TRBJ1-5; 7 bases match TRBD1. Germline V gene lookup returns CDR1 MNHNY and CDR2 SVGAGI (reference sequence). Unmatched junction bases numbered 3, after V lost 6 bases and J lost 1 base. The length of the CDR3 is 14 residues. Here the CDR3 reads CASSPGGSNQPQHF. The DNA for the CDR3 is TGTGCCAGCAGCCCAGGGGGGAGCAATCAGCCCCAGCATTTT.

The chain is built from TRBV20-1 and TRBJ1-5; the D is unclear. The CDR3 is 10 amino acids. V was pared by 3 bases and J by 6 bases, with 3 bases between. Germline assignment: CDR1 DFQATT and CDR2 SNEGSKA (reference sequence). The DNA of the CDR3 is TGCAGTGCTAGCGGTCAGCCCCAGCATTTT. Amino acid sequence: CSASGQPQHF.